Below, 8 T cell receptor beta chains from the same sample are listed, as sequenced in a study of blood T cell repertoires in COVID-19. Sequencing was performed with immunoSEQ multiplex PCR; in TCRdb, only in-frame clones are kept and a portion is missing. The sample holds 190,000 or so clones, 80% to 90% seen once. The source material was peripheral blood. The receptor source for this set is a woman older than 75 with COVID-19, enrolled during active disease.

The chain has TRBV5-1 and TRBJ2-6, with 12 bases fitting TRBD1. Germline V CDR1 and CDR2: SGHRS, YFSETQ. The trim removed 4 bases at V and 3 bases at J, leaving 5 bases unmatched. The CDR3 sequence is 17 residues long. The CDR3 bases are TGCGCCAGCAGCGATGGGACAGGGGGCAGTGGGGCCAACGTCCTGACTTTC. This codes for CASSDGTGGSGANVLTF.

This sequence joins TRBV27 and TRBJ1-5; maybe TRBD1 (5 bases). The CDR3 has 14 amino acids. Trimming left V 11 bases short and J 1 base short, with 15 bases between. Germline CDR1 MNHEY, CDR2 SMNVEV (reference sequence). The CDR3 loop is CAAAPGGSNQPQHF. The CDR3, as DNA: TGTGCCGCGGCCCCGGGGGGAAGCAATCAGCCCCAGCATTTT.

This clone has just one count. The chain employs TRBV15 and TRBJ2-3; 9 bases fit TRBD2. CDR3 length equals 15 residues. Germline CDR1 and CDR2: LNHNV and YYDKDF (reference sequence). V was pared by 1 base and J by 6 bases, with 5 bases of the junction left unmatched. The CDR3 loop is CATSRGGLAQDTQYF. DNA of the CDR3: TGTGCCACCAGCAGAGGGGGACTAGCCCAGGATACGCAGTATTTT.

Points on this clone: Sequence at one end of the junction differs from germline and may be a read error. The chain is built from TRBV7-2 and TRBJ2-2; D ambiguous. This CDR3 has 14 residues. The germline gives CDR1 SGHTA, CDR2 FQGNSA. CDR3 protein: CASSPWPNSGELFF. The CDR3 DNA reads TGTGCCAGCAGCCCTTGGCCTAACAGCGGGGAGCTGTTTTTT.

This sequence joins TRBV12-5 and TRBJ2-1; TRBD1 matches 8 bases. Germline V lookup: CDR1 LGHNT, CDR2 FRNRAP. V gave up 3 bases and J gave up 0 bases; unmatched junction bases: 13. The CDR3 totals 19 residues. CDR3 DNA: TGTGCTAGTGGTTTTCCCAAGACAGGGGTCCCCTTCTCCTACAATGAGCAGTTCTTC. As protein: CASGFPKTGVPFSYNEQFF.

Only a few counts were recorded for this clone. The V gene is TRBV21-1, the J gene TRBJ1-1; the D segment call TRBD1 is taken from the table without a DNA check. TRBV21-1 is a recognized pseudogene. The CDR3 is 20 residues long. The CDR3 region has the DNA TGTGCCAGCAGCAAAGGGCCCTTCTCCGGGACAGGAGGCAAGAACACTGAAGCTTTCTTT. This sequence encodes CASSKGPFSGTGGKNTEAFF.

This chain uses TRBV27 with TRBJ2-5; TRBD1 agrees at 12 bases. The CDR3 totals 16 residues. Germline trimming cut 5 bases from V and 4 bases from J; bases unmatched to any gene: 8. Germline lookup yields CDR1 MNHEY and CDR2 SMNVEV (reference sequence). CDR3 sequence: CASSPGTGGHPETQYF. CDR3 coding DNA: TGTGCCAGCAGTCCAGGGACAGGGGGCCATCCAGAGACCCAGTACTTC.

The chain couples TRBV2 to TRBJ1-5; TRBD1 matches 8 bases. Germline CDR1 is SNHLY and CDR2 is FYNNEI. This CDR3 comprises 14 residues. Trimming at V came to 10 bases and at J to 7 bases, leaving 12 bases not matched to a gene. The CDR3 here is CATKQDREGQPQHF. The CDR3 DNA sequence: TGTGCCACCAAGCAGGACAGGGAAGGACAGCCCCAGCATTTT.